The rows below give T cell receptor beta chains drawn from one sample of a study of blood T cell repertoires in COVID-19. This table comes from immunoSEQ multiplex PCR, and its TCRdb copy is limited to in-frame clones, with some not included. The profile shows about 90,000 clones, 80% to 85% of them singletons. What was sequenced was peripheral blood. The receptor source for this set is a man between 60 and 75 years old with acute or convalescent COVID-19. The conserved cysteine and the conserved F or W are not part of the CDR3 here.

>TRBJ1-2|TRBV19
ASSDRGYYGYT
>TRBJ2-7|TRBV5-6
ASSLGASGEQY
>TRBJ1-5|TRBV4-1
ASSLNSEDQPQH
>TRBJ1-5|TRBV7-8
ASSLSALGRGRGSNQPQH
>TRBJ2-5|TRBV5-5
ASSSWVGQGAFETQY
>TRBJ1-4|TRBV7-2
ASSLDVWATNEKLF
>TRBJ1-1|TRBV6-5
ASRVGNTEAF
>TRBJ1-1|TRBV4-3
ASSQEAGETEAF
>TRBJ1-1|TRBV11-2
ASNRGTGNTEAF
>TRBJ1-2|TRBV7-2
ASTLNREDGYT
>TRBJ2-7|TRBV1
TSSPDRGQSSYEQY
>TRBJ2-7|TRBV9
ASSVDGGKAYEQY
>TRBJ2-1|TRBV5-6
ASSYAREQF
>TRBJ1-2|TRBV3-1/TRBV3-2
ASSQRTGDGYT
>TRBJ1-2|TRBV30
AWRGGLRGTQGYT
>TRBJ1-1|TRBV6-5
ASSHPTGRTEAF
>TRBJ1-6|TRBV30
AWSASDRDNSPLH
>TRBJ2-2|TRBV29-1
SVKGLGGTGELF
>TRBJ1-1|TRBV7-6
ASSLVGETEAF
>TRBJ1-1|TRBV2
ASTLTENTEAF
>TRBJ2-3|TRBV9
ASSVDPRGAGTDTQY
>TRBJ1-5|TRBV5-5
ASSTDGRNQPQH
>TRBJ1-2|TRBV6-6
ASSLGDSYGYT
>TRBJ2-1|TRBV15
ATSRDRTINEQF
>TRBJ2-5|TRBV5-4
ASSSGQKPQETQY
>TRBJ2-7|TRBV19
ASSIRDLSYEQY
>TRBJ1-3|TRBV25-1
ASSPYLGGSGNTIY
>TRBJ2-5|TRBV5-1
ASSFDRGQETQY
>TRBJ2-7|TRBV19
ASTRGQGANEQY
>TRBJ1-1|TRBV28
ASSLLTVNTEAF
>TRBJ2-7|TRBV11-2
ASSLVGPTGSYEQY
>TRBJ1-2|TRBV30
AWSPGVGYT
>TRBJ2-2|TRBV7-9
ASSQRRQGDTGELF
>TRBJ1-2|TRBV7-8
ASSDGQRGHYGYT
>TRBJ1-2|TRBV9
ASSVVGGRGYT
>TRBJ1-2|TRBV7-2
ASSFTGTGSNYGYT
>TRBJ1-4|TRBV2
ASSEGGRRRF
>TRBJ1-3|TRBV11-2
ASSLRGDTIY
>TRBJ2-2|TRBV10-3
ATGGGLAGLNTGELF
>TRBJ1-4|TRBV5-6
ASSSDSGTPNEKLF
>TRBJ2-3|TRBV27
ASSLYPPGQRTTDTQY
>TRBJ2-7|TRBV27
ATPNSSYEQY
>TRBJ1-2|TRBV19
ASSIAVSGFGGYT
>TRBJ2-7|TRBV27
ASSLTRTNSPYEQY
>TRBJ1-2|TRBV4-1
ASSQESTNYGYT
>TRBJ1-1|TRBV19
ASSIIIKQGNTEAF
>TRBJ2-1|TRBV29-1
SVRPLAGEIYNEQF
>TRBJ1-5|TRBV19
ASSIVRGHPNQPQH
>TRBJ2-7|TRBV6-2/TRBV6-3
ASSYSISSYEQY
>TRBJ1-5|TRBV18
ASSLGQSNQPQH
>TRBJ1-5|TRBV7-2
ASSPQGTNQPQH
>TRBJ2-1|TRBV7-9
ASSLARPGGYEQF
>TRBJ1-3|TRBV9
ASSVRDTPYSGNTIY
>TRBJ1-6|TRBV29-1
SVITGTGNSPLH
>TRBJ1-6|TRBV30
AWSGVGGNSPLH
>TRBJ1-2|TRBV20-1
SARGDYGYT
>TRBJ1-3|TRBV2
ASETGSDTIY